Below, one TCR beta chain is given with its context. The junction departs from germline at one end; a sequencing error may be responsible. TCR alpha and beta CDR3 regions were amplified from RNA using iRepertoire nested multiplex PCR. Using its own MiXCR run on the multiplex PCR reads, TCRdb lists one record per CDR3 protein. The sample carries about 180,000 distinct CDR3 sequences, roughly 45% recorded once. The data are from a study of glioma-infiltrating T cells. Sequencing was carried out using glioma tissue, nonneoplastic brain tissue, or PBMCs (not recorded which). The clonotype comes from a human donor with low-grade glioma or glioblastoma, undergoing nonglioma brain surgery, or in good health (not recorded which).

The CDR3 region has the DNA TGTGCCAGCAGTTACGGGGGCCTCTCTGGTAACACCATATATTTT. Protein: CASSYGGLSGNTIYF. This chain links TRBV12-3 or TRBV12-4 with TRBJ1-3; D is perhaps TRBD1 (6 bases). This CDR3 is built from 15 residues.